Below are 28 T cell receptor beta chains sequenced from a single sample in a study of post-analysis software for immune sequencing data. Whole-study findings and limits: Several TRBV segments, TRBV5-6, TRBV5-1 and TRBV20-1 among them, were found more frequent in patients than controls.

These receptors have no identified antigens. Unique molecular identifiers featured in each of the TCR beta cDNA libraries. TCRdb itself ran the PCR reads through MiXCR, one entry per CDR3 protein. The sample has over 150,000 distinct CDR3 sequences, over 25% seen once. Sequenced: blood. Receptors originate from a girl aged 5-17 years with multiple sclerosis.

The CDR3 DNA follows: TGTGCCAGCAGAACCGGGACTAGAACCTCAGATACGCAGTATTTT. Translating it yields CASRTGTRTSDTQYF. This chain connects TRBV5-5 to TRBJ2-3, with TRBD2 identical over 8 bases. Germline assignment: CDR1 SGHKS and CDR2 YYEKEE (reference sequence). The J segment lost 4 bases and the V segment lost 5 bases, leaving 9 bases of the junction unmatched. This CDR3 has 15 amino acids.

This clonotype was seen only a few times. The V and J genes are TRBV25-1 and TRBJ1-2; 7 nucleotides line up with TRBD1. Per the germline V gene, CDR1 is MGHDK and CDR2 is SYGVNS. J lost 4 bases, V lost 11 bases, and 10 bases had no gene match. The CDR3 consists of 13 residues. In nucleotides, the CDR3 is TGTGCCCAAAAGGGGGCGCGAATCTATGGCTACACCTTC. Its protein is CAQKGARIYGYTF.

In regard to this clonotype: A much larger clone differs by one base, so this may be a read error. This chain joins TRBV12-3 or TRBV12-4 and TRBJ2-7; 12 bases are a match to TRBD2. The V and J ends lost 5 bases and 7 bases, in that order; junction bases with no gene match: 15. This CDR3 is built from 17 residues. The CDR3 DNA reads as TGTGCCAGCAGTCTCCGGACTAGCGGGGATCATTACAATGAGCAGTACTTC. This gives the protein CASSLRTSGDHYNEQYF.

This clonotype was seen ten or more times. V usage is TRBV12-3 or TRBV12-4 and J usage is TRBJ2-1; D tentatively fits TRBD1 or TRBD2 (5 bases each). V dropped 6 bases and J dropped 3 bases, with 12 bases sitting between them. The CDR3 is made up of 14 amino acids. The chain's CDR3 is CASSRDGHYNEQFF. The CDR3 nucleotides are TGTGCCAGCAGCCGGGACGGCCACTACAATGAGCAGTTCTTC.

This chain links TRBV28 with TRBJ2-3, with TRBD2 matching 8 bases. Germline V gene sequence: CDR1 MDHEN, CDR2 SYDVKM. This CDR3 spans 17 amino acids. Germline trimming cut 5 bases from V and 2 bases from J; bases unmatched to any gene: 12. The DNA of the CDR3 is TGTGCCAGCAGTACCGAAGGACGAGCGGGAGACACAGATACGCAGTATTTT. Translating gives CASSTEGRAGDTDTQYF.

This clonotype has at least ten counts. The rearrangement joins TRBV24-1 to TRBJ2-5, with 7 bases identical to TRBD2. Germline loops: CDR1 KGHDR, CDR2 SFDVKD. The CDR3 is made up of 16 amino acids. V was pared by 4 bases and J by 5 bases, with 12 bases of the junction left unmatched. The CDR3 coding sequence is TGTGCCACCAGTGACCCGGACACCTGGGGGGGGGAGACCCAGTACTTC. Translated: CATSDPDTWGGETQYF.

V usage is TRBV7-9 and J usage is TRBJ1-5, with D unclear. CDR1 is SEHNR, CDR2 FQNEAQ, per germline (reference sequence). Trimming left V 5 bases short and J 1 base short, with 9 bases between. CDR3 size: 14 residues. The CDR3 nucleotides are TGTGCCAGCAGCCCCAGTCAGAGCAATCAGCCCCAGCATTTT. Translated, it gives CASSPSQSNQPQHF.

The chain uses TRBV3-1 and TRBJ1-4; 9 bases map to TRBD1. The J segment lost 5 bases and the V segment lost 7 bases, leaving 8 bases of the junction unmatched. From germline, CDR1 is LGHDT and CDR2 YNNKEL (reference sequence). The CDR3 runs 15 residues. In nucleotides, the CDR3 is TGTGCCAGCATGCCTGGGACAGGGCTGAATGAAAAACTGTTTTTT. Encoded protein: CASMPGTGLNEKLFF.

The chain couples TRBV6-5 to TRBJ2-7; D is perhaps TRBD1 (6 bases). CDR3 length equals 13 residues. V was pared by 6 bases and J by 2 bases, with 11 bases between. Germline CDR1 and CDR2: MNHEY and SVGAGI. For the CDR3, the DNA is TGTGCCAGCAGCTACAGGGCTACCTACGAGCAGTACTTC. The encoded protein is CASSYRATYEQYF.

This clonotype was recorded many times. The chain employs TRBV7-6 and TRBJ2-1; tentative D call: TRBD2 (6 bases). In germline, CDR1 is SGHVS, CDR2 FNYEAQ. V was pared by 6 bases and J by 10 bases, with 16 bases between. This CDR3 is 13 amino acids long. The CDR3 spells CASSQPGLPEQFF. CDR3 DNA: TGTGCCAGCAGTCAACCGGGACTCCCAGAGCAGTTCTTC.

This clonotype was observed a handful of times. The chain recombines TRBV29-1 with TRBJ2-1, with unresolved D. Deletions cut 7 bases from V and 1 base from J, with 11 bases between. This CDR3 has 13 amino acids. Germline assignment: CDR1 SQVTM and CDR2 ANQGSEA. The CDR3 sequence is CSAQGDSYNEQFF. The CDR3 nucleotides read TGCAGCGCTCAAGGAGATTCCTACAATGAGCAGTTCTTC.

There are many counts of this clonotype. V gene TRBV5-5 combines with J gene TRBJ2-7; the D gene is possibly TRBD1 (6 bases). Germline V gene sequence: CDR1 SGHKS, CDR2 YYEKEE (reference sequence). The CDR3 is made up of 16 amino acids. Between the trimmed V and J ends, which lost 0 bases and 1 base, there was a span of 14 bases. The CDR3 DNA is TGTGCCAGCAGCTTGGAACCGGGACATCAATCCTACGAGCAGTACTTC. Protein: CASSLEPGHQSYEQYF.

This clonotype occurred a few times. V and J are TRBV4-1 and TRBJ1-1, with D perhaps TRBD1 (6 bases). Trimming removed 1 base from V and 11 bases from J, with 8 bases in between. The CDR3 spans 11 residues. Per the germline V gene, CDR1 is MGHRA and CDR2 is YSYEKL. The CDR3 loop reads CASSQGQGAFF. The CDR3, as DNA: TGCGCCAGCAGCCAAGGGCAGGGGGCTTTCTTT.

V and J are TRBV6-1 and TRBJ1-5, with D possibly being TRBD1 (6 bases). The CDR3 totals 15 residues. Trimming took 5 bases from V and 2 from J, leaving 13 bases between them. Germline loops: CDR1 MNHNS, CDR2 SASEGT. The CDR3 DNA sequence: TGTGCCAGCAGTCGGTCAGGGGAGGGCAATCAGCCCCAGCATTTT. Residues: CASSRSGEGNQPQHF.

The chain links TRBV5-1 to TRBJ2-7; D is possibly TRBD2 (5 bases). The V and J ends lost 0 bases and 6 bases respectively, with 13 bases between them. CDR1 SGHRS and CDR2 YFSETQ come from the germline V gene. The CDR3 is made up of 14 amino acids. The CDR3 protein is CASSLGDQGGEQYF. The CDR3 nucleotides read TGCGCCAGCAGCTTGGGTGACCAAGGAGGCGAGCAGTACTTC.

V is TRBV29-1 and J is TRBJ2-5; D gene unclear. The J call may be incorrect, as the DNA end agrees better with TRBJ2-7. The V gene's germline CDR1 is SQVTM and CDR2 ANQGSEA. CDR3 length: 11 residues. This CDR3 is CSVQTPYEQYF. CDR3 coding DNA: TGCAGCGTCCAAACGCCCTACGAGCAGTACTTC.

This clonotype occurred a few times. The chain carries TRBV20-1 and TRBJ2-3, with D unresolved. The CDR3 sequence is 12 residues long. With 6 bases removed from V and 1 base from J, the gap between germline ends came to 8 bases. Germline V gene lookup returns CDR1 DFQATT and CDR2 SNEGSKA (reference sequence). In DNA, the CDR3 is TGCAGTGCACCAGCCCGCACAGATACGCAGTATTTT. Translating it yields CSAPARTDTQYF.

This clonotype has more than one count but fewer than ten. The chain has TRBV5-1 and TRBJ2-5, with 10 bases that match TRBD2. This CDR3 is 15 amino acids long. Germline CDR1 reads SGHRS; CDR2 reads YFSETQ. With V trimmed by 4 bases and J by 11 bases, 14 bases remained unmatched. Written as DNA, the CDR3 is TGCGCCAGCAGCACGGGGACTAGCGTGAACAATGAGCAGTACTTC. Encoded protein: CASSTGTSVNNEQYF. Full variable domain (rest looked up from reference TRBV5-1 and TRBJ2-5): KAGVTQTPRYLIKTRGQQVTLSCSPISGHRSVSWYQQTPGQGLQFLFEYFSETQRNKGNFPGRFSGRQFSNSRSEMNVSTLELGDSALYLCASSTGTSVNNEQYFGPGTRLLVL.

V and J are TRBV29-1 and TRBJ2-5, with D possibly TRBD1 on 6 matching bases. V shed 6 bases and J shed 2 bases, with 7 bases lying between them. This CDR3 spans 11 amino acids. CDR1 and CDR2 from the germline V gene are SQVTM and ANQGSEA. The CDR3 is CSVTGQETQYF. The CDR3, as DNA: TGCAGCGTGACAGGACAAGAGACCCAGTACTTC.

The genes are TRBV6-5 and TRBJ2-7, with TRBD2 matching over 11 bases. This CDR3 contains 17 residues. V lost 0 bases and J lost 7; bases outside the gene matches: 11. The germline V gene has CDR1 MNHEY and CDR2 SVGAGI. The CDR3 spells CASSYSFSGRALKEQYF. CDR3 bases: TGTGCCAGCAGTTACTCATTTAGCGGGAGGGCCCTCAAAGAGCAGTACTTC.

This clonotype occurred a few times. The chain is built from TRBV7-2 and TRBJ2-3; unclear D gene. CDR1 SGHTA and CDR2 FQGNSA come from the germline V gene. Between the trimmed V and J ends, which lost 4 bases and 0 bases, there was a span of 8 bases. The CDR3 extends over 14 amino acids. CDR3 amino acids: CASSSDPSTDTQYF. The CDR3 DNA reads TGTGCCAGCAGCTCTGACCCTAGCACAGATACGCAGTATTTT.

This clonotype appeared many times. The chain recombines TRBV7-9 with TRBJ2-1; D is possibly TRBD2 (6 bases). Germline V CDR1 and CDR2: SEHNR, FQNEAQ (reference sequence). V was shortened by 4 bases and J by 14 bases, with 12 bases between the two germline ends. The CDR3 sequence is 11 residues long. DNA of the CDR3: TGTGCCAGCAGCTCTAGGGAGGCCGAGTTCTTC. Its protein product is CASSSREAEFF.

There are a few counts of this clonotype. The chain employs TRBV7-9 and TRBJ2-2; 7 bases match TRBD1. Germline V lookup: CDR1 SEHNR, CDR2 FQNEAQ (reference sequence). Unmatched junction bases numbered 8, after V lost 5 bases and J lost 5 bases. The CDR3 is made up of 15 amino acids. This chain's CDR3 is CASSPDRVKTGELFF. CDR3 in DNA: TGTGCCAGCAGCCCCGACAGGGTGAAAACCGGGGAGCTGTTTTTT.

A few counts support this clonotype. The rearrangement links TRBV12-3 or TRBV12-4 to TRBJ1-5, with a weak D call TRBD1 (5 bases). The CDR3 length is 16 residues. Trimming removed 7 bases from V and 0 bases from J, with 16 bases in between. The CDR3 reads CASTTGTADSNQPQHF. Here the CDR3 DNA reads TGTGCCAGCACGACCGGGACGGCCGATAGCAATCAGCCCCAGCATTTT.

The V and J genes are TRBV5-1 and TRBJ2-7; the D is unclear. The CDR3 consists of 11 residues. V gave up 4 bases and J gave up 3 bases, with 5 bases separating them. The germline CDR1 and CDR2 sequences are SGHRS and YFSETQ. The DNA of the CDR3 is TGCGCCAGCAGCGGCGACTACGAGCAGTACTTC. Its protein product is CASSGDYEQYF.

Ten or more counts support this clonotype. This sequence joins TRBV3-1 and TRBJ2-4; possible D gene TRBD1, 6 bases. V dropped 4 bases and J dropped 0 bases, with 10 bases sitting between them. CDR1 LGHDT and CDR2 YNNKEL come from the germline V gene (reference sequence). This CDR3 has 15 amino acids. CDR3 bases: TGTGCCAGCAGCCGGACAGCTTTAGCCAAAAACATTCAGTACTTC. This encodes CASSRTALAKNIQYF.

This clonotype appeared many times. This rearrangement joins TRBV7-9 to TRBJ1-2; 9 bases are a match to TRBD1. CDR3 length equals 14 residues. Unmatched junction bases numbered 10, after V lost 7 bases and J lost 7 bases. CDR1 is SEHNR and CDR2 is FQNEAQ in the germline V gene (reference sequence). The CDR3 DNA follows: TGTGCCAGCAATTCCGGGACAGGGTTGTCTGGCTACACCTTC. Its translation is CASNSGTGLSGYTF.

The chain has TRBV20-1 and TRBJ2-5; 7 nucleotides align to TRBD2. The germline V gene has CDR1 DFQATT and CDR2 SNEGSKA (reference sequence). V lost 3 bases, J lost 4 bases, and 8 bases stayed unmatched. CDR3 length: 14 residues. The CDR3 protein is CSARGGTKLETQYF. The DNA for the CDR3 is TGCAGTGCTAGGGGGGGGACCAAGTTAGAGACCCAGTACTTC.